This T cell receptor (beta chain) derives from a study of cytomegalovirus exposure and HLA in healthy donors. A multiplex PCR was run with 60 Vbeta primers and 13 Jbeta primers. Using immunoSEQ multiplex PCR, the repertoire was profiled, and TCRdb retains in-frame clones only, with some absent. Of about 57,000 clones in the sample, 80% were seen once. This CDR3 comprises 13 residues. The chain carries TRBV21-1 and TRBJ1-2; the table calls TRBD1, which could not be checked here. TRBV21-1 is a known pseudogene. The source material was PBMCs. The origin of this receptor is a male donor in good health and CMV-seronegative. The CDR3 region is CAPGCQGGYGYTF. The CDR3 nucleotides read TGTGCCCCGGGGTGCCAGGGGGGCTATGGCTACACCTTC.